Following are 27 T cell receptor beta chains from one sample sequenced in a study of spatial heterogeneity in lung cancer. A single record per CDR3 protein comes from TCRdb applying MiXCR to the 5' RACE reads. The sample shows approximately 82,000 distinct CDR3 sequences, approximately 12% of them seen only once. Time point: sample taken at primary tumor resection. Material for sequencing was whole RNA from tumor, nontumor lung or frozen PBMC, left unsorted. The material sequenced was PBMCs, taken at surgery. These TCRs come from a male donor with early-stage non-small cell lung cancer.

The chain carries TRBV19 and TRBJ2-1; no reliable D call. The V gene lost 4 bases and the J gene lost 4 bases, with 2 bases spanning the gap. Germline CDR1 reads LNHDA; CDR2 reads SQIVND (reference sequence). The CDR3 spans 11 residues. CDR3: CASSRYNEQFF. The CDR3 DNA reads TGTGCCAGTAGTAGATACAATGAGCAGTTCTTC.

The rearrangement links TRBV5-6 to TRBJ1-6; D gene unclear. Trimming shortened V by 0 bases and J by 0 bases, and 7 bases separated the two germline ends. Germline V gene lookup returns CDR1 SGHDT and CDR2 YYEEEE. The CDR3 runs 16 residues. The CDR3: CASSLGRSSYNSPLHF. Here the CDR3 DNA reads TGTGCCAGCAGCTTGGGCCGGAGCTCCTATAATTCACCCCTCCACTTT.

This clonotype was picked up a small number of times. One junction end disagrees with the germline gene, perhaps due to a read error. V gene TRBV20-1 combines with J gene TRBJ2-7; 9 nucleotides line up with TRBD2. CDR3 size: 17 residues. Germline lookup yields CDR1 DFQATT and CDR2 SNEGSKA (reference sequence). In nucleotides, the CDR3 is TGCAGTGCAAGAGGCGGCCGGGCTAGCGGGAACTCCTACGAGCAGTACTTC. Protein product: CSARGGRASGNSYEQYF.

The chain joins TRBV6-6 to TRBJ2-3, with 7 bases matching TRBD1. The CDR3 consists of 13 residues. V lost 8 bases to trimming and J lost 1 base; unmatched junction nucleotides: 3. In germline, CDR1 is MNHNY, CDR2 SVGAGI (reference sequence). The CDR3 here is CASRDSRTDTQYF. Here the CDR3 DNA reads TGTGCCAGCCGGGACAGCCGCACAGATACGCAGTATTTT.

The V and J genes are TRBV12-3 or TRBV12-4 and TRBJ1-4; D perhaps matches TRBD1 (5 bases). The CDR3 spans 14 residues. Trimming cost V 3 bases and J 4 bases, with 9 bases left between them. Written as DNA, the CDR3 is TGTGCCAGCAGTTTGGGGACTTTTAATGAAAAACTGTTTTTT. This translates into CASSLGTFNEKLFF.

The genes are TRBV20-1 and TRBJ2-7; possible D gene TRBD2, 6 bases. From germline, CDR1 is DFQATT and CDR2 SNEGSKA (reference sequence). V was pared by 5 bases and J by 5 bases, with 16 bases between. CDR3 size: 13 residues. CDR3 DNA: TGCAGTGCTCTTCCTACGGGGGTCCACGAGCAGTACTTC. The encoded protein is CSALPTGVHEQYF.

This rearrangement joins TRBV7-8 to TRBJ2-5; 12 bases are a match to TRBD2. The germline V gene has CDR1 SGHVS and CDR2 FQNEAQ. The CDR3 totals 16 residues. Trimming cost V 4 bases and J 3 bases; bases outside gene matches: 6. This chain's CDR3 is CASSSAPSGGEETQYF. DNA of the CDR3: TGTGCCAGCAGCTCCGCCCCTAGCGGGGGGGAAGAGACCCAGTACTTC.

This clonotype was counted ten times or more. The rearrangement links TRBV6-2 or TRBV6-3 to TRBJ2-1; TRBD1 matches 7 bases. The CDR3 consists of 15 residues. From germline, CDR1 is MNHEY and CDR2 SVGEGT. With V trimmed by 6 bases and J by 6 bases, 11 bases remained unmatched. For the CDR3, the DNA is TGTGCCAGCAGGCGCCGACAGGGCAATCTCAATGAGCAGTTCTTC. This gives the protein CASRRRQGNLNEQFF.

The table lists this clonotype with a few counts. The V and J genes are TRBV2 and TRBJ2-3, with D uncertain. There are 12 residues in the CDR3. Germline assignment: CDR1 SNHLY and CDR2 FYNNEI. Trimming left V 1 base short and J 7 bases short, with 6 bases between. DNA of the CDR3: TGTGCCAGCAGTGAAGTAGTCCATACGCAGTATTTT. The encoded protein is CASSEVVHTQYF.

The sample holds many counts of this clonotype. The chain recombines TRBV10-3 with TRBJ2-7; 7 bases map to TRBD1. The CDR3 sequence is 14 residues long. Germline V gene data show CDR1 as ENHRY and CDR2 as SYGVKD. Losses at the gene ends were 11 bases for V and 3 bases for J; bases not matched to a gene: 13. CDR3 protein: CASLAGTDLYEQYF. Written as DNA, the CDR3 is TGTGCCTCCCTAGCCGGGACAGACCTCTACGAGCAGTACTTC.

This clonotype was detected a few times. The J gene is TRBJ2-1, the V gene TRBV6-5; 14 bases agree with TRBD2. The V gene's germline CDR1 is MNHEY and CDR2 SVGAGI. The CDR3 totals 21 residues. Trimming removed 6 bases from V and 0 bases from J; junction bases left unmatched: 16. The DNA for the CDR3 is TGTGCCAGCAGACCACCGACCAGACTAGCGGGGGGGATGAGCTCCTACAATGAGCAGTTCTTC. This codes for CASRPPTRLAGGMSSYNEQFF.

This clonotype was counted between two and nine times. V is TRBV29-1 and J is TRBJ1-2; D is undetermined. The CDR3 totals 15 residues. V was shortened by 2 bases and J by 0 bases, with 13 bases between the two germline ends. Germline assignment: CDR1 SQVTM and CDR2 ANQGSEA. DNA of the CDR3: TGCAGCGTTGAATGGACGGAACTCGCTAACTATGGCTACACCTTC. Translation: CSVEWTELANYGYTF.

This clonotype showed up just a few times. J is TRBJ2-5 and V is TRBV12-3 or TRBV12-4, with 8 nucleotides matching TRBD2. The CDR3 loop spans 15 amino acids. V lost 4 bases to trimming and J lost 5 bases; unmatched junction nucleotides: 9. The CDR3 protein is CASSSAGAPWETQYF. For the CDR3, the DNA is TGTGCCAGCAGTTCAGCGGGGGCCCCCTGGGAGACCCAGTACTTC.

This clonotype was seen only a few times. This rearrangement joins TRBV11-2 to TRBJ2-5, with D possibly matching TRBD2 (6 bases). The CDR3 totals 15 residues. V dropped 4 bases and J dropped 5 bases, with 17 bases sitting between them. CDR1 is SGHAT, CDR2 FQNNGV, per germline. The CDR3 loop reads CASSSTWWGVETQYF. The CDR3, as DNA: TGTGCCAGCAGCTCGACCTGGTGGGGGGTGGAGACCCAGTACTTC.

At least ten counts were recorded for this clonotype. V gene TRBV29-1 combines with J gene TRBJ2-5; TRBD2 matches at 15 bases. The length of the CDR3 is 15 residues. The V gene end was trimmed by 1 base and the J gene end by 3 bases; junction bases not matched to a gene: 0. The germline V gene has CDR1 SQVTM and CDR2 ANQGSEA. Here the CDR3 DNA reads TGCAGCGTTGAAGGGACTAGCGGGGGGGAAGAGACCCAGTACTTC. This gives the protein CSVEGTSGGEETQYF.

The rearrangement uses TRBV7-3 and TRBJ2-7; D could derive from TRBD1 or TRBD2 (5 bases each). The V end lost 2 bases, the J end lost 6 bases, and 17 bases lay between the germline ends. The CDR3 has 15 residues. Per germline, CDR1 SGHTA and CDR2 FQGTGA. The CDR3 spells CASSLSPGRVGEQYF. The CDR3 DNA reads as TGTGCCAGCAGCTTATCTCCGGGACGGGTGGGCGAGCAGTACTTC.

The chain combines TRBV19 with TRBJ2-1; D is ambiguous. The CDR3 is 13 amino acids. V lost 5 bases and J lost 7, with 12 bases in between. Per the germline V gene, CDR1 is LNHDA and CDR2 is SQIVND (reference sequence). The CDR3 protein is CASSFPMANEQFF. The CDR3 coding sequence is TGTGCCAGTAGTTTCCCAATGGCGAATGAGCAGTTCTTC.

Ten or more counts support this clonotype. The gene calls are TRBV28 and TRBJ2-7; 10 positions agree with TRBD1. V lost 5 bases to trimming and J lost 4 bases; unmatched junction nucleotides: 5. There are 14 residues in the CDR3. Germline CDR1 MDHEN, CDR2 SYDVKM. This CDR3 is CASSGPGQGYEQYF. The CDR3, as DNA: TGTGCCAGCAGTGGCCCGGGACAGGGGTACGAGCAGTACTTC.

This chain's CDR3 is CATIRESSGNTIYF. In nucleotides, the CDR3 is TGTGCCACTATCAGGGAATCTTCTGGAAACACCATATATTTT. The gene calls are TRBV2 and TRBJ1-3; D is possibly TRBD1 (5 bases). The CDR3 has 14 amino acids. Trimming left V 10 bases short and J 1 base short, with 14 bases between. Germline CDR1 and CDR2: SNHLY and FYNNEI.

The sample holds many counts of this clonotype. The chain has TRBV20-1 and TRBJ2-5; perhaps TRBD2 as D (6 bases). CDR1 and CDR2 (germline): DFQATT, SNEGSKA (reference sequence). Trimming removed 4 bases at V and 5 bases at J, with 23 bases between. The CDR3 loop spans 16 amino acids. CDR3 in amino acids: CSAIPVETGEGETQYF. CDR3 nucleotide sequence: TGCAGTGCTATCCCTGTGGAGACGGGAGAGGGGGAGACCCAGTACTTC.

In its sample, this clonotype was seen a few times. The chain joins TRBV24-1 to TRBJ2-5; a weak D match, TRBD1 (5 bases). The CDR3 is 15 residues long. The V gene's germline CDR1 is KGHDR and CDR2 SFDVKD. The V and J ends lost 3 bases and 5 bases respectively, with 15 bases between them. CDR3 coding DNA: TGTGCCACCAGTGATAAGACAGTTGGACGCGAGACCCAGTACTTC. Its translation: CATSDKTVGRETQYF.

This clonotype was picked up a small number of times. V usage is TRBV29-1 and J usage is TRBJ2-1; a weak D match, TRBD1 (6 bases). The CDR3 contains 12 residues. V was pared by 8 bases and J by 3 bases, with 11 bases between. Germline V gene lookup returns CDR1 SQVTM and CDR2 ANQGSEA. The CDR3 sequence: CSSTGFYNEQFF. DNA of the CDR3: TGCAGCTCGACAGGCTTCTACAATGAGCAGTTCTTC.

The chain combines TRBV29-1 with TRBJ2-5; 7 bases are shared with TRBD1. V lost 8 bases to trimming and J lost 3 bases; unmatched junction nucleotides: 18. The germline gives CDR1 SQVTM, CDR2 ANQGSEA. This CDR3 is built from 16 residues. This chain's CDR3 is CSSTPPEGQREETQYF. In nucleotides, the CDR3 is TGCAGCTCCACCCCCCCCGAGGGACAGAGGGAAGAGACCCAGTACTTC.

The chain has TRBV12-3 or TRBV12-4 and TRBJ1-3; D unresolved. The length of the CDR3 is 12 residues. Trimming removed 4 bases from V and 2 bases from J, with 3 bases in between. CDR3 protein: CASSYAGNTIYF. CDR3 bases: TGTGCCAGCAGTTATGCTGGAAACACCATATATTTT.

This clonotype was counted between two and nine times. This chain connects TRBV11-2 to TRBJ1-3; D unresolved. V was shortened by 5 bases and J by 9 bases, with 11 bases between the two germline ends. The CDR3 consists of 12 residues. Germline CDR1 and CDR2: SGHAT and FQNNGV. In DNA form, the CDR3 reads TGTGCCAGCAGCCGCGAGGGAGGCACCATATATTTT. Translation gives CASSREGGTIYF.

The chain has TRBV29-1 and TRBJ1-1, with a weak D call TRBD1 (5 bases). This CDR3 spans 12 amino acids. In germline, CDR1 is SQVTM, CDR2 ANQGSEA. The V end lost 5 bases, the J end lost 4 bases, and 11 bases lay between the germline ends. The CDR3 DNA sequence: TGCAGCGTTCACGACAGTTTCACTGAAGCTTTCTTT. This encodes CSVHDSFTEAFF.

V and J are TRBV29-1 and TRBJ2-7; 8 bases are a match to TRBD1. In germline, CDR1 is SQVTM, CDR2 ANQGSEA. This CDR3 region has 14 residues. After removal of 7 bases from V and 7 bases from J, the junction contained 15 bases not matched to a gene. CDR3 amino acids: CSAQGARRVDEQYF. For the CDR3, the DNA is TGCAGCGCCCAGGGGGCGCGGCGGGTAGATGAGCAGTACTTC.